This TCR beta chain is drawn from a study of vaccination and CD4 T cells after COVID-19. Looking at the study overall: Median time from second vaccine dose to sampling was roughly 65 days (14 to 241).

Remarks on this clonotype: What it recognizes is unknown.

Treatment meaning: roughly 10-day PBMC culture with coronavirus spike peptide pools or control peptides (ViraFEST assay). According to the study, CD4+ T cells from the unexposed donor were gathered ahead of the COVID-19 pandemic (2011-2018). Via ViraFEST, peptide pools expanded antigen-specific T cells before TCR sequencing. Per-well cultures of under 2.5 million PBMCs received roughly 9.3 IU/ml IL-2 and around 10 ug/ml peptide pools. V lost 2 bases to trimming and J lost 6 bases, with 8 bases between them. This CDR3 region has 14 residues. Germline CDR1 SGHTA, CDR2 FQGNSA. Cultured CD4+ T cell DNA underwent sequencing with the Oncomine TCR Beta short-read assay. The authors extracted genomic DNA from cultured CD4+ T cells. TCRdb reprocessed the PCR reads via MiXCR and lists one record per CDR3 protein. The repertoire holds several thousand distinct CDR3 sequences, with just over 40% as singletons.

The V call is TRBV7-2, the J call TRBJ1-6; D call uncertain. Source material: CD4+ T cells from blood, cultured in vitro. The receptor's source is a human donor in good health. This chain's CDR3 is CASSLNSLNSPLHF. CDR3 coding DNA: TGTGCCAGCAGCTTAAACAGCCTTAATTCACCCCTCCACTTT. Combining the CDR3 with reference TRBV7-2 and TRBJ1-6 gives the whole variable domain GAGVSQSPSNKVTEKGKDVELRCDPISGHTALYWYRQSLGQGLEFLIYFQGNSAPDKSGLPSDRFSAERTGGSVSTLTIQRTQQEDSAVYLCASSLNSLNSPLHFGNGTRLTVT.